This T cell receptor beta chain was sequenced for a study of blood T cell repertoires in COVID-19. For the study at large: Whether acute or convalescent, the COVID-19 samples came from the United States, Italy and Spain. The cDNA or gDNA used as material had been derived from T cells, B-cell-depleted T cells, or PBMCs.

Germline values: CDR1 SGHRS, CDR2 YFSETQ. This CDR3 spans 17 amino acids. Trimming took 0 bases from V and 9 from J; bases not matched to a gene: 12. Per the authors' pipeline: Using reference gene primer amplification, nucleated cell counts were estimated. Assay used: immunoSEQ multiplex PCR; TCRdb lists only in-frame clones, some missing. V and J calls and clone size are given by that table; D and trimming were obtained from the DNA. The repertoire holds a few hundred thousand clones, around four fifths seen once, with 4% to 4.5% in the top ten. The TCR comes from a man aged 55 to 70 with acute or convalescent COVID-19. The sample comprised peripheral blood. The V and J genes are TRBV5-1 and TRBJ1-4; 9 bases fit TRBD1. CDR3 nucleotide sequence: TGCGCCAGCAGCTTGGCCTACCGGGACAGGGCGAGAAAAAAACTGTTTTTT. This codes for CASSLAYRDRARKKLFF.